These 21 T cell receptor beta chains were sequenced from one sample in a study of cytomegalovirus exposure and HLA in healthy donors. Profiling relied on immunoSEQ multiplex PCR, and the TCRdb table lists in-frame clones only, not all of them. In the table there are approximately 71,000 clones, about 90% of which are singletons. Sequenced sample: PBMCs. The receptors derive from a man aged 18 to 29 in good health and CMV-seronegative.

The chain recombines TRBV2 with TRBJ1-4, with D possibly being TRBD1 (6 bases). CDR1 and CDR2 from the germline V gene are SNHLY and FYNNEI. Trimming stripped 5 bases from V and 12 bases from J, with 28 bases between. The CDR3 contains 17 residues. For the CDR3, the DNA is TGTGCCAGCAGTATCAGGGGAGGGGCCCTGATCCCGAAAGAACTGTTTTTT. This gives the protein CASSIRGGALIPKELFF.

CDR3 in amino acids: CASGRGRQQYEQYF. The CDR3 DNA is TGTGCCAGCGGGCGGGGCAGGCAGCAATACGAGCAGTACTTC. This chain joins TRBV2 and TRBJ2-7; D possibly corresponds to TRBD2 (6 bases). This CDR3 comprises 14 residues. V lost 8 bases, J lost 4 bases, and 18 bases lay in between. CDR1 is SNHLY, CDR2 FYNNEI, per germline.

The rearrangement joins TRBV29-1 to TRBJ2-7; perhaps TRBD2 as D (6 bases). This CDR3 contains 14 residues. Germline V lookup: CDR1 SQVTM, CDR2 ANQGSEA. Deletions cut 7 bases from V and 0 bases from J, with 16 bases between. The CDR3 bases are TGCAGCGGCACCCCAGGGACTTCCTCCTACGAGCAGTACTTC. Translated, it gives CSGTPGTSSYEQYF.

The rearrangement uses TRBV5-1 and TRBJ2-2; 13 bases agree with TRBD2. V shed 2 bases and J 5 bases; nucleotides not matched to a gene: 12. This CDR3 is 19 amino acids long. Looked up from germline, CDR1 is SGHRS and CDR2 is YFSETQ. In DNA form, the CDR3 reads TGCGCCAGCAGCTTACGACTCGCCGGGACTAGCGGGACGACCGGGGAGCTGTTTTTT. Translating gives CASSLRLAGTSGTTGELFF.

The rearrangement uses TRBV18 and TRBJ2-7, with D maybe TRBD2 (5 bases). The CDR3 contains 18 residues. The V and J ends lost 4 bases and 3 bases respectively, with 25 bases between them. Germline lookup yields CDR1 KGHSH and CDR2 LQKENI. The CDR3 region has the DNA TGTGCCAGCTCACAACGAGGGTCGAGGACGGATAGTTACTACGAGCAGTACTTC. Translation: CASSQRGSRTDSYYEQYF.

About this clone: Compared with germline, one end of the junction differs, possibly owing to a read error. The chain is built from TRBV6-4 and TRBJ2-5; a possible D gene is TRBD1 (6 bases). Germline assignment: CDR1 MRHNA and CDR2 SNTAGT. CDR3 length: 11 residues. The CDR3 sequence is CASRLQTGVHF. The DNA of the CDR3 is TGTGCCAGCAGATTACAGACAGGAGTCCACTTC.

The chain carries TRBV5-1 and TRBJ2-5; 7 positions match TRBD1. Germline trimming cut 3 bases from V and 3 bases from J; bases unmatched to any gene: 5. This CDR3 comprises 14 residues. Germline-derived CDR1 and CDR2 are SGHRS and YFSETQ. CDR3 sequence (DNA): TGCGCCAGCAGCTCGGGACAGACCGAAGAGACCCAGTACTTC. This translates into CASSSGQTEETQYF.

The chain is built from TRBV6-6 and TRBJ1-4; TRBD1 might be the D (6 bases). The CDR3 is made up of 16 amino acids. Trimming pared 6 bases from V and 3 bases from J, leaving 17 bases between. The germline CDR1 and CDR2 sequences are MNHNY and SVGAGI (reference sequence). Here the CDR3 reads CASSPGQTYSNEKLFF. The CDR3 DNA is TGTGCCAGCAGCCCTGGACAGACCTATTCTAATGAAAAACTGTTTTTT.

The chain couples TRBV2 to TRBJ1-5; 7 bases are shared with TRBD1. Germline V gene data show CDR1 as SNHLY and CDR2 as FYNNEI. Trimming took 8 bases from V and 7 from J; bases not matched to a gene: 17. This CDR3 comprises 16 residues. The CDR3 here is CASSSGQEGQRQPQHF. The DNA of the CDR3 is TGTGCCAGCTCATCCGGACAGGAGGGACAGCGCCAGCCCCAGCATTTT.

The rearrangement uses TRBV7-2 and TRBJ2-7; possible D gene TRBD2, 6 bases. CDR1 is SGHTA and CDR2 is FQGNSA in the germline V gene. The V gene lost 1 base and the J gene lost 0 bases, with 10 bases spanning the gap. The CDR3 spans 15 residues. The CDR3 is CASSLGAGSSYEQYF. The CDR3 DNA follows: TGTGCCAGCAGCTTAGGGGCCGGGAGCTCCTACGAGCAGTACTTC.

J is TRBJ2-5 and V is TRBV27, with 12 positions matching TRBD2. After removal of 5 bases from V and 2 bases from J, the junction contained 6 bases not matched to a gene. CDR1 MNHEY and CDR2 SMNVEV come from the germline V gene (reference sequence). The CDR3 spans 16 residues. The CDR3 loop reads CASSSPGTSGQETQYF. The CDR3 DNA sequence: TGTGCCAGCAGTAGCCCCGGGACTAGCGGGCAAGAGACCCAGTACTTC.

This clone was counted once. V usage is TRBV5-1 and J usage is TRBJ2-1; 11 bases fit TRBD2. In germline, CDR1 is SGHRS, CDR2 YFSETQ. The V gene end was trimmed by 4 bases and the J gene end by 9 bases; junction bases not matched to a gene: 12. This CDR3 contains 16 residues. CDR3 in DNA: TGCGCCAGCAGCCCCACCTATAGCGGGAGGGCCACTGAGCAGTTCTTC. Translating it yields CASSPTYSGRATEQFF. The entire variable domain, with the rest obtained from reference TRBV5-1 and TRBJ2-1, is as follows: KAGVTQTPRYLIKTRGQQVTLSCSPISGHRSVSWYQQTPGQGLQFLFEYFSETQRNKGNFPGRFSGRQFSNSRSEMNVSTLELGDSALYLCASSPTYSGRATEQFFGPGTRLTVL.

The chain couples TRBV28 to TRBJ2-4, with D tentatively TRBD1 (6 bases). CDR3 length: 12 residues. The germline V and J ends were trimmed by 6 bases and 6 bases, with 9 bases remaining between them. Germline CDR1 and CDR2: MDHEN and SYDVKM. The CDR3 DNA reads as TGTGCCAGCAGCTTGACAGGAAACATTCAGTACTTC. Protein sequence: CASSLTGNIQYF.

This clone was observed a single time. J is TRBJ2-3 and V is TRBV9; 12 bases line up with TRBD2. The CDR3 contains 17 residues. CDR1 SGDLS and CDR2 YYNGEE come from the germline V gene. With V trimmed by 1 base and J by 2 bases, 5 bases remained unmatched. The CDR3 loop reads CASSVRGLAGYTDTQYF. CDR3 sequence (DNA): TGTGCCAGCAGCGTACGGGGACTAGCGGGCTACACAGATACGCAGTATTTT.

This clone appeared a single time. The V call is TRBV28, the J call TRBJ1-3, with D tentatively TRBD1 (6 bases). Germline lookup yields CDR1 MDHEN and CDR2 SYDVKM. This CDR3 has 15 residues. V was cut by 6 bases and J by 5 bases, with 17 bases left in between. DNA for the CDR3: TGTGCCAGCAGCAACAGGGCAGTCTCGAGAAACACCATATATTTT. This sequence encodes CASSNRAVSRNTIYF.

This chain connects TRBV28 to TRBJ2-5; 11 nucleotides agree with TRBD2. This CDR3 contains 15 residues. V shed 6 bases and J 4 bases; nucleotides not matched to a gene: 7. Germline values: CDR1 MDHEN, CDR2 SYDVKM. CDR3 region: CASRRSTSGRETQYF. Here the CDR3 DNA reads TGTGCCAGCAGGCGATCAACTAGCGGGAGAGAGACCCAGTACTTC.

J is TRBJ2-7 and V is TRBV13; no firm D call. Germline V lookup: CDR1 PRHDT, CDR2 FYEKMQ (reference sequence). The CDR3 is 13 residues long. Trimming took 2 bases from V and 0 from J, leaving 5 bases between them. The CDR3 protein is CASSLLYSYEQYF. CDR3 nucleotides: TGTGCCAGCAGCTTATTGTACTCCTACGAGCAGTACTTC. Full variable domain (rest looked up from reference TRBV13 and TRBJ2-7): AAGVIQSPRHLIKEKRETATLKCYPIPRHDTVYWYQQGPGQDPQFLISFYEKMQSDKGSIPDRFSAQQFSDYHSELNMSSLELGDSALYFCASSLLYSYEQYFGPGTRLTVT.

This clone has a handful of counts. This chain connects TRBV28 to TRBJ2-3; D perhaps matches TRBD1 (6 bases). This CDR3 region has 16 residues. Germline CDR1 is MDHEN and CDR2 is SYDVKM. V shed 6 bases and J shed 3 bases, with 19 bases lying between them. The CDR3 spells CASREGVRFGTDTQYF. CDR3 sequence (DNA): TGTGCCAGCAGAGAGGGGGTACGGTTCGGAACAGATACGCAGTATTTT.

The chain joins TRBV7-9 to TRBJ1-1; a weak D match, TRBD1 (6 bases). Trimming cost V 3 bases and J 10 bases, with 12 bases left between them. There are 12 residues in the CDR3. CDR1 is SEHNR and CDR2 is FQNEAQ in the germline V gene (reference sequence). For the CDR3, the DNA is TGTGCCAGCAGCTTCCCCCGAGGGGGAGCTTTCTTT. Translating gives CASSFPRGGAFF.

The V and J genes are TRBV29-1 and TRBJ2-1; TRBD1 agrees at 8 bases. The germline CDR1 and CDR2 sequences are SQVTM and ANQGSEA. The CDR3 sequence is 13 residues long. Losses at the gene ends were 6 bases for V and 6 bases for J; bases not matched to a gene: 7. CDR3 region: CSVDTTGANEQFF. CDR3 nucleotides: TGCAGCGTGGACACGACAGGGGCCAATGAGCAGTTCTTC.

CDR3 protein: CASSDGTFWEAFF. In DNA form, the CDR3 reads TGTGCCAGCAGTGACGGTACGTTCTGGGAAGCTTTCTTT. J is TRBJ1-1 and V is TRBV25-1; D is unclear. V lost 3 bases and J lost 8, with 13 bases in between. Germline loops: CDR1 MGHDK, CDR2 SYGVNS. The CDR3 spans 13 residues.